This T cell receptor (beta chain) was profiled in a study of cytomegalovirus exposure and HLA in healthy donors. Germline assignment: CDR1 SNHLY and CDR2 FYNNEI. V was shortened by 6 bases and J by 6 bases, with 14 bases between the two germline ends. This CDR3 contains 13 residues. A remark on this clone: Its matching antigen is unknown.

The PCR had 60 Vbeta and 13 Jbeta primers. Profiled with immunoSEQ multiplex PCR; TCRdb holds only in-frame clones, not every one. The sample records 190,000 or so clones, 75% to 90% being singletons. Findings and limits, study-wide: CMV serostatus alone was available as immune exposure information. The listing of 150 or so TCR beta chains classed them as cytomegalovirus-associated. Later analysis indicated greater clonal expansion among HLA-associated TCR beta chains than among equally common other chains. Analyzed later, association rates of TCRs varied across HLA loci, with DRB1 most and HLA-C fewest.

The chain joins TRBV2 to TRBJ1-1; D is perhaps TRBD1 (5 bases). The TCR originated in a man over 45 in good health and CMV-seronegative. Sequencing was carried out using PBMCs. The CDR3 bases are TGTGCCAGCAGCGGCCGGGGGGGAGCTGAAGCTTTCTTT. This translates into CASSGRGGAEAFF.